A single sample gave rise to the 19 T cell receptor beta chains below, sequenced in a study of shared clonotypes between healthy human individuals (dated by TCRdb to between 2020 and 2021). The library came from the immunoSEQ multiplex PCR assay. TCRdb provides this immuneACCESS table in a form limited to in-frame rearrangements. Some clones are lacking; in checked studies, under half of them reflect an unresolved V gene, and why the rest are absent is not known. The sample profile shows 2,100,000 or so clones; more than 90% of them were found once. Approximately 0.13% of the sample belongs to the ten largest clones. The source material was naive CD4+ T cells sorted from blood. In light of the paper, this sample's cell subset or site label describes: CD45RA+ positively selected. The receptor set was obtained from a man between 18 and 35 years old in good health.

This clone was seen a handful of times. The V gene is TRBV6-5, the J gene TRBJ2-5, with a weak D call TRBD1 (6 bases). This CDR3 comprises 15 residues. V lost 5 bases and J lost 5, with 18 bases in between. Germline V gives CDR1 MNHEY, CDR2 SVGAGI. The CDR3: CASSAVTGSRETQYF. CDR3 coding DNA: TGTGCCAGCAGTGCGGTCACAGGGAGTAGGGAGACCCAGTACTTC.

This clone showed up just once. The V gene is TRBV9, the J gene TRBJ2-3; D remains ambiguous. CDR1 and CDR2 (germline): SGDLS, YYNGEE. The CDR3 spans 13 residues. The V gene lost 0 bases and the J gene lost 5 bases, with 7 bases spanning the gap. The CDR3 sequence is CASSVATLDTQYF. CDR3 DNA sequence: TGTGCCAGCAGCGTAGCGACACTAGATACGCAGTATTTT. The complete variable domain, with remaining parts taken from reference TRBV9 and TRBJ2-3, reads DSGVTQTPKHLITATGQRVTLRCSPRSGDLSVYWYQQSLDQGLQFLIQYYNGEERAKGNILERFSAQQFPDLHSELNLSSLELGDSALYFCASSVATLDTQYFGPGTRLTVL.

This clone appeared once. The chain is built from TRBV7-9 and TRBJ1-2, with D perhaps TRBD1 (6 bases). The germline CDR1 and CDR2 sequences are SEHNR and FQNEAQ (reference sequence). The V gene lost 1 base and the J gene lost 7 bases, with 16 bases spanning the gap. The CDR3 sequence is 15 residues long. The CDR3 region has the DNA TGTGCCAGCAGCTTAGTCGGACAGCAAACAAGTGGCTACACCTTC. This sequence encodes CASSLVGQQTSGYTF.

This chain uses TRBV19 with TRBJ2-6; D is undetermined. Germline-derived CDR1 and CDR2 are LNHDA and SQIVND (reference sequence). Trimming took 5 bases from V and 3 from J, leaving 5 bases between them. The CDR3 has 13 residues. The DNA for the CDR3 is TGTGCCAGTAGTGATCTTGGGGCCAACGTCCTGACTTTC. It translates to CASSDLGANVLTF.

The rearrangement links TRBV7-2 to TRBJ1-2; D is ambiguous. Trimming left V 1 base short and J 0 bases short, with 15 bases between. CDR1 and CDR2 from the germline V gene are SGHTA and FQGNSA. The CDR3 contains 17 residues. CDR3 sequence: CASSLDPASSTNYGYTF. The CDR3 nucleotides are TGTGCCAGCAGCTTAGACCCCGCGAGTTCGACTAACTATGGCTACACCTTC.

The CDR3 is CASSYNDNQPQHF. The CDR3 DNA reads TGTGCCAGCAGCTATAATGACAATCAGCCCCAGCATTTT. The rearrangement uses TRBV7-9 and TRBJ1-5; D gene ambiguous. Trimming took off 4 bases at V and 3 bases at J, with 7 bases between the two ends. The CDR3 has 13 amino acids. Germline V gene data show CDR1 as SEHNR and CDR2 as FQNEAQ (reference sequence).

The CDR3 DNA follows: TGTGCCAGCAGCCACCGGGACAGGGTTACTGAAGCTTTCTTT. This encodes CASSHRDRVTEAFF. The genes are TRBV5-6 and TRBJ1-1; TRBD1 matches 9 bases. The CDR3 totals 14 residues. Trimming removed 4 bases from V and 5 bases from J; junction bases left unmatched: 6. CDR1 SGHDT and CDR2 YYEEEE come from the germline V gene.

This clone has more than one count but fewer than ten. The rearrangement uses TRBV6-6 and TRBJ1-2; maybe TRBD1 (6 bases). This CDR3 has 14 amino acids. With 7 bases removed from V and 8 bases from J, the gap between germline ends came to 20 bases. The germline CDR1 and CDR2 sequences are MNHNY and SVGAGI (reference sequence). CDR3 region: CASTTTGWGDGYTF. CDR3 in DNA: TGTGCCAGCACCACAACAGGGTGGGGGGACGGCTACACCTTC.

In nucleotides, the CDR3 is TGTGCCAGCTCACTTCCGACGGAGTCCTACGAGCAGTACTTC. This encodes CASSLPTESYEQYF. The J gene is TRBJ2-7, the V gene TRBV18; the D is unclear. CDR3 length: 14 residues. The ends were cut back, 4 bases at V and 1 base at J, with 11 bases in the middle. Germline V gives CDR1 KGHSH, CDR2 LQKENI. Together with reference TRBV18 and TRBJ2-7, the CDR3 gives the full variable domain: NAGVMQNPRHLVRRRGQEARLRCSPMKGHSHVYWYRQLPEEGLKFMVYLQKENIIDESGMPKERFSAEFPKEGPSILRIQQVVRGDSAAYFCASSLPTESYEQYFGPGTRLTVT.

The chain joins TRBV27 to TRBJ2-3; 8 bases map to TRBD2. With V trimmed by 0 bases and J by 11 bases, 10 bases remained unmatched. This CDR3 contains 15 residues. Germline V CDR1 and CDR2: MNHEY, SMNVEV (reference sequence). The chain's CDR3 is CASSLSSGGAVKQYF. The CDR3 DNA is TGTGCCAGCAGTTTATCGAGCGGGGGTGCCGTCAAGCAGTATTTT.

The chain couples TRBV6-1 to TRBJ1-5; tentatively, D is TRBD1 (6 bases). Germline V gene data show CDR1 as MNHNS and CDR2 as SASEGT. The CDR3 consists of 15 residues. With 3 bases removed from V and 3 bases from J, the gap between germline ends came to 12 bases. CDR3 residues: CASSDRQGPNQPQHF. The CDR3 DNA is TGTGCCAGCAGTGATAGGCAGGGGCCCAATCAGCCCCAGCATTTT.

V and J are TRBV7-9 and TRBJ1-6; tentative D call: TRBD1 (5 bases). The CDR3 has 16 amino acids. V was clipped by 5 bases and J by 0 bases, with 11 bases between them. Germline lookup yields CDR1 SEHNR and CDR2 FQNEAQ (reference sequence). In DNA form, the CDR3 reads TGTGCCAGCAGCACCGGGGGGAGCTCCTATAATTCACCCCTCCACTTT. Residues: CASSTGGSSYNSPLHF.

This sequence joins TRBV30 and TRBJ1-6; possible D gene TRBD1, 6 bases. Between the trimmed V and J ends, which lost 2 bases and 7 bases, there was a span of 15 bases. The germline V gene encodes CDR1 GTSNPN and CDR2 SVGIG (reference sequence). The CDR3 totals 15 residues. Written as DNA, the CDR3 is TGTGCCTGGAGTCTAGGGCAGGGGCGCAATTCACCCCTCCACTTT. It translates to CAWSLGQGRNSPLHF. The whole variable domain, remainder taken from reference TRBV30 and TRBJ1-6, is SQTIHQWPATLVQPVGSPLSLECTVEGTSNPNLYWYRQAAGRGLQLLFYSVGIGQISSEVPQNLSASRPQDRQFILSSKKLLLSDSGFYLCAWSLGQGRNSPLHFGNGTRLTVT.

The J gene is TRBJ2-3, the V gene TRBV6-5, with 9 bases fitting TRBD2. The CDR3 covers 16 residues. With 0 bases clipped from V and 6 bases from J, the junction kept 7 bases outside the gene matches. Germline CDR1 MNHEY, CDR2 SVGAGI. The DNA for the CDR3 is TGTGCCAGCAGTTACTCGAACGCGGGAGGGGGCGATACGCAGTATTTT. Protein product: CASSYSNAGGGDTQYF.

This chain uses TRBV7-2 with TRBJ2-6, with TRBD1 identical over 10 bases. V was pared by 1 base and J by 3 bases, with 6 bases of the junction left unmatched. The CDR3 extends over 18 amino acids. CDR1 is SGHTA and CDR2 is FQGNSA in the germline V gene. The CDR3 reads CASSLERTGGSGANVLTF. DNA of the CDR3: TGTGCCAGCAGCTTAGAGAGGACAGGGGGAAGTGGGGCCAACGTCCTGACTTTC.

The V and J genes are TRBV10-1 and TRBJ2-2; 9 positions agree with TRBD2. Looked up from germline, CDR1 is WNHNN and CDR2 is SYGVQD (reference sequence). V shed 4 bases and J 7 bases; nucleotides not matched to a gene: 4. The CDR3 contains 14 residues. DNA of the CDR3: TGCGCCAGCAGTGGGGCTAGCGGGAACGGGGAGCTGTTTTTT. Amino acids: CASSGASGNGELFF.

With respect to this clone: Other nucleotide sequences in the sample specify the same CDR3. The chain links TRBV2 to TRBJ2-7; D is unresolved. The germline gives CDR1 SNHLY, CDR2 FYNNEI. There are 12 residues in the CDR3. V lost 1 base, J lost 3 bases, and 4 bases lay in between. CDR3 amino acids: CASSEGSYEQYF. The CDR3 region has the DNA TGTGCCAGCAGTGAAGGCAGCTACGAGCAGTACTTC.

The chain employs TRBV7-8 and TRBJ2-7; 11 positions agree with TRBD1. The CDR3 is made up of 15 amino acids. V dropped 7 bases and J dropped 3; count of bases not matched to a gene: 8. In germline, CDR1 is SGHVS, CDR2 FQNEAQ. In nucleotides, the CDR3 is TGTGCCAGCACCTTCTCCGGGACAGGGGGCTACGAGCAGTACTTC. Protein product: CASTFSGTGGYEQYF.

The V and J genes are TRBV5-1 and TRBJ1-1; D ambiguous. Trimming cost V 3 bases and J 6 bases, with 6 bases left between them. This CDR3 contains 11 residues. CDR1 and CDR2 from the germline V gene are SGHRS and YFSETQ. The CDR3 sequence is CASSYKAEAFF. CDR3 bases: TGCGCCAGCAGCTACAAGGCTGAAGCTTTCTTT.